Given below is one TCR beta chain in context. The antigen is not known. One end of the junction is discordant with germline, which a read error may explain. This sample is drawn from a study of CD8+CD57+ T cells in acquired aplastic anemia. Across the whole study: Mean DNA quantity obtained from sorted CD4+ and CD8+ cells was 3 to 4 ug. Points from the study as a whole: Over 25 CD8+ CDR3 sequences occurred in both the patients and the controls. With respect to CD8+ Simpson's diversity, patients and controls did not differ significantly.

This CDR3 region has 17 residues. Germline loops: CDR1 LNHNV, CDR2 YYDKDF (reference sequence). The patients chosen for sequencing had shown expansion of CD8+CD57+ cells (detected by flow cytometry). None of the patients had been given any therapy when their blood was sampled. Researchers used genomic DNA as the template to profile TCR beta VDJ and CDR3. MiXCR was run by TCRdb on the reads, yielding one entry per CDR3 protein. The sample holds around 180,000 distinct CDR3 sequences, roughly 50% seen once. This chain connects TRBV15 to TRBJ2-7; 10 bases map to TRBD1. The sequenced sample consisted of sorted CD4+, CD8+, or CD8+CD57+ T cells (not recorded which) from PBMCs. The clonotype comes from a human donor with aplastic anemia. CDR3 DNA sequence: TGTGCCGCCAGCAGAGCTCCTCGACAGGGGGCGCGGTACGAGCAGTACTTC. Its translation is CAASRAPRQGARYEQYF. The full variable domain, in which reference TRBV15 and TRBJ2-7 provide the parts outside the CDR3, is DAMVIQNPRYQVTQFGKPVTLSCSQTLNHNVMYWYQQKSSQAPKLLFHYYDKDFNNEADTPDNFQSRRPNTSFCFLDIRSPGLGDTAMYLCAASRAPRQGARYEQYFGPGTRLTVT.